A selection of T cell receptor beta chains follows, all from one sample in a study of cytomegalovirus exposure and HLA in healthy donors. Profiled with immunoSEQ multiplex PCR; TCRdb holds only in-frame clones, not every one. The table shows 150,000 to 200,000 clones, with 70% to 80% occurring only once. Sequenced: PBMCs. Receptors originate from a man aged 35 to 55 in good health and CMV-seronegative. The conserved cysteine and the conserved F or W are not part of the CDR3 here. Each record gives: J gene, V gene, CDR3 protein.

>TRBJ1-6|TRBV6-6
ASSYGPSGNSPLH
>NA|TRBV29-1
SLQCRSSYEQY
>TRBJ2-3|TRBV30
AWGGRDTQY
>TRBJ2-5|TRBV28
ASSTYTTGGETQY
>TRBJ1-1|TRBV4-1
ASSQREGLNTEAF
>TRBJ2-3|TRBV7-6
ASSSKQDTQY
>TRBJ1-5|TRBV5-6
ASSLMSGNQPQH
>TRBJ2-5|TRBV7-9
ASSYREVETQY
>TRBJ2-3|TRBV19
ASSPRQGGTDTQY
>TRBJ1-4|TRBV6-5
ASSTTGATNEKLF
>TRBJ2-5|TRBV6-5
ASRDTGVETQY
>TRBJ1-2|TRBV29-1
SVEDRSEGYGYT
>TRBJ2-3|TRBV5-4
ASSPKSGSKDTQY
>TRBJ2-5|TRBV28
ASSFSRSQEAQY
>TRBJ2-3|TRBV18
ASSPETGDTQY
>TRBJ2-7|TRBV27
ASSLWTSSGGTYEQY
>TRBJ2-7|TRBV6-1
ASSEWGGRRAYEQY
>TRBJ2-2|TRBV6-6
ASRKKATSNTGELF
>TRBJ2-5|TRBV7-2
ASSLGLAGETQY
>TRBJ2-7|TRBV5-1
ASSLESVSSYEQY
>TRBJ2-7|TRBV7-2
ASTRLGLAYHEQY
>TRBJ2-1|TRBV28
ASRLAGGSYNEQF
>TRBJ2-7|TRBV27
ASSLSRGFVEQY
>TRBJ2-5|TRBV11-3
ASSGGTGETQY
>TRBJ2-7|TRBV5-1
ASSWTLAGGTYEQY
>TRBJ2-1|TRBV27
ASSLSGLANEQF
>NA|TRBV7-9
ASSYPQRQDWRSYEQY
>TRBJ2-3|TRBV5-6
ASSYIGRTSTDTQY
>TRBJ2-5|TRBV5-1
ASSEGEVTQY
>TRBJ2-7|TRBV6-1
ASSGDRHLYEQY
>TRBJ1-1|TRBV2
ASRRGQTEAF
>TRBJ2-1|TRBV7-7
ASSPWGREGPGEQF
>TRBJ2-7|TRBV13
ASSRGQGDYEQY
>TRBJ2-2|TRBV19
ASSNGGLINTGELF
>TRBJ1-5|TRBV19
ASTGTGVSNQPQH
>TRBJ2-3|TRBV11-1
ASSLEAGAGDTQY
>TRBJ2-7|TRBV7-9
SSSYPAGGASHEQY
>TRBJ1-5|TRBV7-2
ASSPDRARDQPQH
>TRBJ2-1|TRBV6-1
ASMTPFSNEQF
>TRBJ2-1|TRBV28
ASSGARLYQF
>TRBJ2-2|TRBV5-1
ASTRSGSGNTGELF
>TRBJ2-7|TRBV6-5
ATSLGGYEQY
>TRBJ2-7|TRBV6-5
ASSYSSGSGYEQY
>TRBJ2-7|TRBV5-8
ASSPTGSSSYEQY
>TRBJ1-6|TRBV30
AWSVHRDNSPLH